The 4 T cell receptor beta chains reported below all come from one sample, sequenced in a study of cytomegalovirus exposure and HLA in healthy donors. Researchers ran the PCR with 60 Vbeta and 13 Jbeta primers. Libraries were prepared by immunoSEQ multiplex PCR; TCRdb keeps only in-frame clonotypes and omits some of them. The sample yields over 85,000 clones, 7.5% to 8.5% seen once. The material sequenced was PBMCs. Receptor source: a man aged 50 to 59 in good health and CMV-seronegative.

This clone has just a few counts. The chain joins TRBV29-1 to TRBJ2-7; D remains ambiguous. The CDR3 length is 14 residues. Germline loops: CDR1 SQVTM, CDR2 ANQGSEA. The germline V and J ends were trimmed by 4 bases and 1 base, with 14 bases remaining between them. This chain's CDR3 is CSVVRSVGSYEQYF. The CDR3 DNA is TGCAGCGTTGTTAGGAGCGTTGGGTCCTACGAGCAGTACTTC.

This clone was seen a handful of times. The chain combines TRBV5-3 with TRBJ1-2, with 9 bases matching TRBD1. TRBV5-3 is given ORF status, its function remaining uncertain. The CDR3 consists of 15 residues. The ends lost 4 bases at V and 3 bases at J; junction bases unmatched: 7. CDR3 residues: CARSPRTGADYGYTF. DNA of the CDR3: TGTGCCAGAAGCCCTAGGACAGGGGCTGACTATGGCTACACCTTC.

In its sample, this clone was seen a few times. V gene TRBV30 combines with J gene TRBJ1-1; 10 bases fit TRBD1. This CDR3 region has 18 residues. Germline-derived CDR1 and CDR2 are GTSNPN and SVGIG (reference sequence). The ends lost 4 bases at V and 0 bases at J; junction bases unmatched: 14. The CDR3, as DNA: TGTGCCTGGAACGCCTTCATGACAGGGGGCCGGGTGAACACTGAAGCTTTCTTT. This gives the protein CAWNAFMTGGRVNTEAFF. Full variable domain (outside the CDR3, taken from reference TRBV30 and TRBJ1-1): SQTIHQWPATLVQPVGSPLSLECTVEGTSNPNLYWYRQAAGRGLQLLFYSVGIGQISSEVPQNLSASRPQDRQFILSSKKLLLSDSGFYLCAWNAFMTGGRVNTEAFFGQGTRLTVV.

This sequence joins TRBV6-4 and TRBJ1-3; TRBD1 aligns across 8 bases. CDR3 length equals 15 residues. V gave up 6 bases and J gave up 0 bases; unmatched junction bases: 4. The germline gives CDR1 MRHNA, CDR2 SNTAGT. The CDR3 sequence is CASRGRGPSGNTIYF. The CDR3 nucleotides are TGTGCCAGCAGAGGCAGGGGGCCCTCTGGAAACACCATATATTTT.